This T cell receptor beta chain emerged from a study of T cells in localized non-small cell lung cancer. Overall study results and limits: T cell clonality was highest in uninvolved adjacent lung, above tumor. Longer overall survival was associated with a higher density of T cells in the blood. For the top 100 tumor clones, a median about 62 also appeared in adjacent lung.

Germline-derived CDR1 and CDR2 are SEHNR and FQNEAQ (reference sequence). The length of the CDR3 is 13 residues. V was shortened by 6 bases and J by 5 bases, with 13 bases between the two germline ends. Of note for this clone: The antigen remains unidentified.

The method was immunoSEQ multiplex PCR; TCRdb's version includes in-frame clones alone and lacks a portion of them. The repertoire holds fewer than 50,000 clones, with 83% as singletons. This material consisted of PBMCs, taken before any cancer treatment. This rearrangement joins TRBV7-9 to TRBJ1-1; maybe TRBD1 (6 bases). This clonotype was sampled from a man between 40 and 75 years old with stage II lung adenocarcinoma. This chain's CDR3 is CASSLWGATEAFF. The CDR3 coding sequence is TGTGCCAGCAGTCTTTGGGGGGCAACTGAAGCTTTCTTT.